The source of this T cell receptor (beta chain) is a study of T cell repertoires in cytomegalovirus infection (dated by TCRdb to about 2019). Regarding the study in general: Donor HLA type was relevant to the analysis, because carriage of CMV infection together with the matching HLA type was indicated by public TCR beta signatures. Here is what the overall study found, with its caveats: Carriers of CMV infection plus the relevant HLA type were discriminated by the cumulative frequency of public TCR beta family members in the study cohort and in an independent approximately 340-donor cohort. The ex vivo response was dominated by HLA-C-restricted CMV-specific TCR beta clonotypes, and the single most frequent clonotype in two of eight donors was supplied by these HLA-C-restricted clonotypes.

The listed sequencing device is Illumina HiSeq 1500. TCRdb's own reprocessing of the public reads used fastp at Q25 and MiXCR and kept productive beta chains. Records with the same CDR3 protein are collapsed into one entry carrying the most frequent genes and DNA. This sample lists hundreds of thousands of distinct CDR3 sequences; 35% to 45% were detected once. 2.5% to 3% of the sample is held by the ten biggest clonotypes. The CDR3 has 15 amino acids, counting the end cysteine and phenylalanine. Only the CDR3 part of the read is kept: 45 bases, read in frame from the first base. CDR1 and CDR2 were assigned from the germline V gene as SGHNT and YENEEA. V and J are trimmed by 6 bases and 5 bases, and the gene matches miss 6 bases of the junction. Regarding this clonotype: It has no known antigen specificity. No base-level quality is on record; no much larger clone is a single base apart.

Input material: PBMCs. The rearranged segments are TRBV11-3 and TRBJ2-2, and TRBD2 matches 10 of the central bases. This sequence originates from a human donor in good health (CMV status not recorded). Some clones in this sample may be carry-over from other donors' samples. In nucleotides, the sequence is TGTGCCAGCAGGGCGGCTAGCGGGAGTACCGGGGAGCTGTTTTTT. This yields the protein CASRAASGSTGELFF.